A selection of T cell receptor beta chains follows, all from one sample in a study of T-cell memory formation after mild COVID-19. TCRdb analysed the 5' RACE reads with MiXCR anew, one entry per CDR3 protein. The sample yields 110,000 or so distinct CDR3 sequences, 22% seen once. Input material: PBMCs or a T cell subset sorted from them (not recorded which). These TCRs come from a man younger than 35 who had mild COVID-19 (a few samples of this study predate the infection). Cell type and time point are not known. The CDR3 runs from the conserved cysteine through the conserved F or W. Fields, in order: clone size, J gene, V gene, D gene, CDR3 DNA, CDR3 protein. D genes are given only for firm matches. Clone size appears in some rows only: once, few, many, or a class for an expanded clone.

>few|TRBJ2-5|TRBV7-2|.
TGTGCCAGCAGTTTGTCGGCAGGGCTCTTGGAGACCCAGTACTTC
CASSLSAGLLETQYF
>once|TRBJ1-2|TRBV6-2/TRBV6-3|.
TGTGCCAGCAGTTACTCCGACTCCCCGGGCTATGGCTACACCTTC
CASSYSDSPGYGYTF
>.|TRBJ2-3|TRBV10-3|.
TGTGCCATCAGGGGCCGAGCCCAGGGGTTTTCAGATACGCAGTATTTT
CAIRGRAQGFSDTQYF
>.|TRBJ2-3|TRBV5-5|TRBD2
TGTGCCAGCAGCTTGGAGGGGAGCGGGGGGGCGGCAGATACGCAGTATTTT
CASSLEGSGGAADTQYF
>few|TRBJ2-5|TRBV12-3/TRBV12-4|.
TGTGCCAGCAGTTCGTTAGAGACCCAGTACTTC
CASSSLETQYF
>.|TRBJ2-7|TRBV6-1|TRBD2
TGTGCCAGCAGTGAAGGGGCAGCGGGATCCTCCTACGAGCAGTACTTC
CASSEGAAGSSYEQYF
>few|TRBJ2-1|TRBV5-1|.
TGCGCCAGCAGCCCGGACTGGGACAATGAGCAGTTCTTC
CASSPDWDNEQFF
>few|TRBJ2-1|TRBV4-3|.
TGCGCCAGCAGCCAAGAGGGTTGGCACAATGAGCAGTTCTTC
CASSQEGWHNEQFF
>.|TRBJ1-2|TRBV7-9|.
TGTGCCAGCAGCTTCGACAGTAACTATGGCTACACCTTC
CASSFDSNYGYTF
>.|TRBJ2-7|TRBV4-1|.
TGCGCCAGCAGCCAAGCCGGGGCCCTCGAGCAGTACTTC
CASSQAGALEQYF